This TCR beta chain comes out of a study of T-cell memory formation after mild COVID-19 (dated by TCRdb to about 2021). Broadly, across the study: TCR sequence clusters from the two donors were found to be largely donor specific. In two donors, T-cell clones that expanded and contracted after mild COVID-19 were tracked by sequencing TCRalpha and TCRbeta repertoires over time. The cohort was made up of two young adult volunteers, one female and one male, who were previously healthy.

Study-wide findings and limitations: Whether the second-wave clones peaking on day 37 were SARS-CoV-2 specific was not confirmed. The study included only two mild cases, and larger cohorts that include severe cases with pre-infection samples were judged to be necessary. From day 15 to 85, contracting clones showed balanced CD4/CD8 phenotypes, whereas a second wave of clones that expanded from day 15 to 37 leaned towards CD4+. Some responding clones were found in pre-infection memory, which suggests that pre-existing cross-reactive memory T cells took part in the SARS-CoV-2 response. Contracting CD4+ clones were located mainly in the CM and EM memory subsets, whereas CD8+ clones were found to be enriched in EMRA.

V sheds 3 bases and J sheds 2 bases, leaving 10 bases between their ends. The CDR3 starts with the cysteine, ends with the phenylalanine, and has 14 residues. The kept DNA is CDR3 alone, 42 bases in frame from the first base. CDR1 and CDR2 (LGHDT, YNNKEL) derive from the germline V gene (reference sequence). Ficoll-Paque density gradient centrifugation was the method used to isolate PBMCs. For this clonotype: No cognate antigen has been identified for it. Per-base quality was not reported, and no clone a single base away is much larger than it.

Sequencing took place on an Illumina NovaSeq 6000. Using 5'RACE with constant-segment primers, TCRalpha and TCRbeta cDNA libraries were constructed, with sample barcodes and unique molecular identifiers added in the process. RNA was extracted from every sample with Trizol reagent. Library amplification was performed in two PCR steps, and a second sample barcode and Illumina TruSeq adapters were introduced in the second step. Sequencing of the libraries was done on an Illumina NovaSeq, producing 2 x 150 bp paired-end reads. Per the authors' processing: Reads were demultiplexed and collapsed into UMI-guided consensus sequences with migec v1.2.7. Using mixcr v2.1.11, UMI consensuses were aligned to TRA and TRB V and J templates and then assembled into clonotypes. A clonotype was counted as expanded or contracted only if both edgeR and NoisET called the change significant, with noise models trained on biological replicates. edgeR calls used a false discovery rate-adjusted p below 0.01 and a log2 fold-change threshold of 1. PCA with hierarchical clustering of max-normalized trajectories of the 1000 most abundant clonotypes was used as exploratory dynamics analysis. Separately sequenced CD4+ and CD8+ repertoires were used to assign the CD4 or CD8 phenotype of responding clones. TCRdb redid the processing of the public reads, applying fastp at Q25 and MiXCR, and retained in-frame beta chains. One record per CDR3 amino acid sequence lists the most common genes and DNA. TCRdb, not the original authors, processed these V and J calls. The sample contains 140,000 to 150,000 distinct CDR3 sequences, less than 20% of them found a single time. The ten largest account for around 2.4% of the sample.

This chain joins TRBV3-1 to TRBJ1-1; TRBD1 is a weak D gene call, 5 bases matching. This TCR was recovered from an adult woman who had mild COVID-19 (a few samples of this study predate the infection). The sample titles of this study are shuffled in the database, so cell type and time point are left out; the donor was told from shared clones. The sequenced sample consisted of PBMCs or a T cell subset sorted from them (not recorded which). The nucleotides read TGTGCCAGCAGCCACGCAGGACAAAACACTGAAGCTTTCTTT. Its amino acids are CASSHAGQNTEAFF.